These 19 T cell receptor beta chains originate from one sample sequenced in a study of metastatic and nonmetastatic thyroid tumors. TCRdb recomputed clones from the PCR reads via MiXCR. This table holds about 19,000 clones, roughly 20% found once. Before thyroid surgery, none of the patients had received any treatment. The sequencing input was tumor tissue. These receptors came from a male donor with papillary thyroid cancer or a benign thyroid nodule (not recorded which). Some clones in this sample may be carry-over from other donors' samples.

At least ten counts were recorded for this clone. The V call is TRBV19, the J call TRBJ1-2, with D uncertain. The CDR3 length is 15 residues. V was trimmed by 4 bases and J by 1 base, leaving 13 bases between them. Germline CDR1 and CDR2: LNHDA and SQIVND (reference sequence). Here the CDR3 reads CASSKGREGNYGYTF. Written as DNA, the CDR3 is TGTGCCAGTAGTAAGGGCCGGGAGGGTAACTATGGCTACACCTTC.

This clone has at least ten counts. The DNA for the CDR3 is TGCGCCAGCAGCTGGGGGGGGTACCAAGAGACCCAGTACTTC. Amino acids: CASSWGGYQETQYF. The V call is TRBV5-1, the J call TRBJ2-5; TRBD2 agrees at 7 bases. With V trimmed by 3 bases and J by 0 bases, 2 bases remained unmatched. This CDR3 comprises 14 residues. In germline, CDR1 is SGHRS, CDR2 YFSETQ. Based on the CDR3 plus reference TRBV5-1 and TRBJ2-5, the full variable domain is KAGVTQTPRYLIKTRGQQVTLSCSPISGHRSVSWYQQTPGQGLQFLFEYFSETQRNKGNFPGRFSGRQFSNSRSEMNVSTLELGDSALYLCASSWGGYQETQYFGPGTRLLVL.

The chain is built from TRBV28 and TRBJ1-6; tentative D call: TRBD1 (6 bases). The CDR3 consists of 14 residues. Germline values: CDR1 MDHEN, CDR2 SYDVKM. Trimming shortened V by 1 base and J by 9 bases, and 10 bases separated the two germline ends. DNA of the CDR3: TGTGCCAGCAGTTTATTAAGGGGGTCTTCACCCCTCCACTTT. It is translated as CASSLLRGSSPLHF.

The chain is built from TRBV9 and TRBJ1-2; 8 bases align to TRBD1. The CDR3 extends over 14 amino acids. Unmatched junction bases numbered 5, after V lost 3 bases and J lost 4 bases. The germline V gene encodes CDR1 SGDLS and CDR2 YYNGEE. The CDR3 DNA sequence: TGTGCCAGCAGCGAAGTCGACAGGGGCTATGGCTACACCTTC. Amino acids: CASSEVDRGYGYTF.

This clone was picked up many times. The CDR3 here is CASSLGLGSRYGYTF. The CDR3 DNA reads as TGTGCCAGCAGTTTAGGATTAGGCAGTCGGTATGGCTACACCTTC. The V gene is TRBV12-3 or TRBV12-4, the J gene TRBJ1-2; D gene uncertain. Trimming removed 1 base from V and 5 bases from J, with 14 bases in between. CDR3 length: 15 residues.

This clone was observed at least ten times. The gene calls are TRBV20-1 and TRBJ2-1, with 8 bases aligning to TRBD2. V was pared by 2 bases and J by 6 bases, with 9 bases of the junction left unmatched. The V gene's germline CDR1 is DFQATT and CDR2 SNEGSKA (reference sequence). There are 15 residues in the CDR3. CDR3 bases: TGCAGTGCTAGATCCGTGAAGCGGGAGAGCAATGAGCAGTTCTTC. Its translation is CSARSVKRESNEQFF.

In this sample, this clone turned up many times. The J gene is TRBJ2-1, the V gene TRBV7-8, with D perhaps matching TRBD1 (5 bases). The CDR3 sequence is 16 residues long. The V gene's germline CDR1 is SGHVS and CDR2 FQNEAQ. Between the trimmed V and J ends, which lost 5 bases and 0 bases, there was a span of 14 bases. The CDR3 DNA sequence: TGTGCCAGCAGCCCTAAGACAGCGACCTCCTACAATGAGCAGTTCTTC. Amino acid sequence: CASSPKTATSYNEQFF.

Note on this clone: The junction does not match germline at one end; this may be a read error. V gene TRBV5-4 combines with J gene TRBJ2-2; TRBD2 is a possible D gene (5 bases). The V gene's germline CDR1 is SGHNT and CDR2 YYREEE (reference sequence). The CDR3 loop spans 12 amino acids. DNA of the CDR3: TGTGCCAACAGCTTTATGTTCGGGGAGCCGTTTTTT. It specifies CANSFMFGEPFF. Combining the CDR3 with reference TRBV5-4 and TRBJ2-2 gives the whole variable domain ETGVTQSPTHLIKTRGQQVTLRCSSQSGHNTVSWYQQALGQGPQFIFQYYREEENGRGNFPPRFSGLQFPNYSSELNVNALELDDSALYLCANSFMFGEPFFGEGSRLTVL.

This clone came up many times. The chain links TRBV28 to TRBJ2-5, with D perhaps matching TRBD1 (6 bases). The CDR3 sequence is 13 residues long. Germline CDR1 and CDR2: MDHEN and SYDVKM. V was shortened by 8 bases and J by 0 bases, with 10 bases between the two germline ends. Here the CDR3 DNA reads TGTGCCAGCCTCCAGGGGTACCAAGAGACCCAGTACTTC. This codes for CASLQGYQETQYF. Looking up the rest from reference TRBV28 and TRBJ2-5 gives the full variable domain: DVKVTQSSRYLVKRTGEKVFLECVQDMDHENMFWYRQDPGLGLRLIYFSYDVKMKEKGDIPEGYSVSREKKERFSLILESASTNQTSMYLCASLQGYQETQYFGPGTRLLVL.

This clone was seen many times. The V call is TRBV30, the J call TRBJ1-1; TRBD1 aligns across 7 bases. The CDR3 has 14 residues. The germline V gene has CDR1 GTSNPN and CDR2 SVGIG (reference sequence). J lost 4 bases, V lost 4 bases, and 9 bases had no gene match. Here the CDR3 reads CAWTLQTGTTEAFF. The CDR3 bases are TGTGCCTGGACCCTACAGACAGGGACCACTGAAGCTTTCTTT.

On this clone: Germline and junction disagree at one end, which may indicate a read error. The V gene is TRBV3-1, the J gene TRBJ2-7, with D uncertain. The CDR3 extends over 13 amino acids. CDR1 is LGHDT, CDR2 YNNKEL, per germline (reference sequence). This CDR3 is CSSSPTLSYEQYF. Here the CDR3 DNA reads TGCTCCAGCAGCCCGACCCTTTCCTACGAGCAGTACTTC.

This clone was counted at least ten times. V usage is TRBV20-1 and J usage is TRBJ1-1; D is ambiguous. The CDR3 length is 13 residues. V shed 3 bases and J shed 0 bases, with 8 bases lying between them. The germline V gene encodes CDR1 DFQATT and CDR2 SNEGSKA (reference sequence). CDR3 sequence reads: CSARPLMNTEAFF. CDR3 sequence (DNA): TGCAGTGCTAGGCCTCTCATGAACACTGAAGCTTTCTTT.

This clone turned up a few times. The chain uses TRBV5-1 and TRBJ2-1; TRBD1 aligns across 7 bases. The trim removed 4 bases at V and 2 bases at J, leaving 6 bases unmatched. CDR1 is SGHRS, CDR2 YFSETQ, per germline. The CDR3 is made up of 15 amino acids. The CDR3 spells CASSAVQGTYNEQFF. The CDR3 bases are TGCGCCAGCAGCGCCGTACAGGGGACCTACAATGAGCAGTTCTTC.

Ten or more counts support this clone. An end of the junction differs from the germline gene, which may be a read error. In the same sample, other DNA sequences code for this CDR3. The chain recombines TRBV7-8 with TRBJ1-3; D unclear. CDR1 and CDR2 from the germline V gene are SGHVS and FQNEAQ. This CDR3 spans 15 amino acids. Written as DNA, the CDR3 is TGTGCCAGCAGCACGCCCGAGACGGCTGGAAACACCATATATTTC. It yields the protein CASSTPETAGNTIYF.

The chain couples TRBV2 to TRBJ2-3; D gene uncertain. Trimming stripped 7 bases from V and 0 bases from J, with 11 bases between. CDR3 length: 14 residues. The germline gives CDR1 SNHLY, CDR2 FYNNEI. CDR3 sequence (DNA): TGTGCCAGCACCCCAGTGGGGAGCACAGATACGCAGTATTTT. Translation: CASTPVGSTDTQYF.

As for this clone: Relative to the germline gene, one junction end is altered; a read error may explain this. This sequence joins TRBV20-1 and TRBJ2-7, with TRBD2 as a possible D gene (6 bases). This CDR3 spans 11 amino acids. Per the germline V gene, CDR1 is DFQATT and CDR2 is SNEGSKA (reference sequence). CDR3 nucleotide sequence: TGCAGTGCTTGGGACTTCTACGAGCAGTGCTTC. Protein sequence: CSAWDFYEQCF.

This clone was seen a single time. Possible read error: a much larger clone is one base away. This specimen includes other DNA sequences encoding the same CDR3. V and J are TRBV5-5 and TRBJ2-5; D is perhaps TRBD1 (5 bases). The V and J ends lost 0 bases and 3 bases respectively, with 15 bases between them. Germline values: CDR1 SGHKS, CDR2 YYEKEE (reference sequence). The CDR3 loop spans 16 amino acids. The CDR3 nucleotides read TGTGCCAGCAGCTTGGGGGCTCAGGGTTCGGAAGAGACCCAGTACTTC. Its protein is CASSLGAQGSEETQYF.

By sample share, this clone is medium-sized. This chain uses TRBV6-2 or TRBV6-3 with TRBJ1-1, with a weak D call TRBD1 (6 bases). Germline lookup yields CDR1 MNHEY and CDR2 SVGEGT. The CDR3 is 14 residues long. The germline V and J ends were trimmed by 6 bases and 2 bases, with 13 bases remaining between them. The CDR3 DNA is TGTGCCAGCAGACCTACGGGGGCTAACACTGAAGCTTTCTTT. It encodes CASRPTGANTEAFF.

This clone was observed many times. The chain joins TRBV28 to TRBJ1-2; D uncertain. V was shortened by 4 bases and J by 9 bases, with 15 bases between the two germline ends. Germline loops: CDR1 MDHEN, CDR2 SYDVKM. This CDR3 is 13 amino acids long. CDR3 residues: CASSWSQQRSYTF. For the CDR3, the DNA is TGTGCCAGCAGTTGGTCACAGCAGCGTAGCTACACCTTC.